The entry that follows covers one T cell receptor beta chain sequence. Its antigen is not known. The data originate from a study of CD8 T cells in ankylosing spondylitis. Study observations and caveats: Apparently characteristic of ankylosing spondylitis blood was a TCR beta motif (eight highly homologous variants). Certain motif variants had earlier been reported in reactive arthritis synovial fluid and blood. Reports say disease-linked clones showed up significantly more in matched ankylosing spondylitis synovial fluid.

CDR3 length: 13 residues. Germline lookup yields CDR1 KGHDR and CDR2 SFDVKD. The V gene end was trimmed by 6 bases and the J gene end by 4 bases; junction bases not matched to a gene: 1. Libraries for TCR beta were made by quantitative 5'-RACE with molecular barcodes. MiXCR, run by TCRdb on the 5' RACE reads, gives a single entry per CDR3 protein. The table has around 340,000 distinct CDR3 sequences, 20% to 25% seen once; the top ten hold over 10%. This TCR was recovered from a male donor with ankylosing spondylitis or in good health (not recorded which). The chain combines TRBV24-1 with TRBJ2-2; 7 positions agree with TRBD2. The sample comprised blood, either unsorted or a sorted T cell fraction (not recorded which). CDR3 nucleotides: TGTGCCACCAGTCGGGAGGTCACCGGGGAGCTGTTTTTT. The encoded protein is CATSREVTGELFF.